Listed below are T cell receptor beta chains from one sample, sequenced in a study of CD8 T cells in Susac syndrome. One entry per CDR3 protein results from TCRdb running MiXCR on the immunoSEQ multiplex PCR reads. Found here are about 49,000 distinct CDR3 sequences, 93% of them singletons; the top ten hold about 0.54%. The sample consisted of CD8+ T cells from PBMCs. The receptors were gathered from a human donor in good health. CDR3s include the opening cysteine and the closing phenylalanine or tryptophan. The D gene is left open where the match is weak.

v_call: TRBV4-1
d_call: NA
j_call: TRBJ2-7
cdr3_nt: TGCGCCAGCAGCCAGCGGCAGGGTATTCCCTACGAGCAGTACTTC
cdr3_aa: CASSQRQGIPYEQYF

v_call: TRBV19
d_call: NA
j_call: TRBJ2-2
cdr3_nt: TGTGCCAGTAGTGGGGGTTTCGGGGAGCTGTTTTTT
cdr3_aa: CASSGGFGELFF

v_call: TRBV12-3/TRBV12-4
d_call: NA
j_call: TRBJ1-1
cdr3_nt: TGTGCCAGCAGTTTTGGGACGGCAGCTTTCTTT
cdr3_aa: CASSFGTAAFF

v_call: TRBV25-1
d_call: NA
j_call: TRBJ1-1
cdr3_nt: TGTGCCTCCAAGGGGGGGCGCCTCGCTTTCTTT
cdr3_aa: CASKGGRLAFF

v_call: TRBV5-6
d_call: TRBD1
j_call: TRBJ2-5
cdr3_nt: TGTGCCAGCAGCTTTGGACAGGGGGAAGGAGAGACCCAGTACTTC
cdr3_aa: CASSFGQGEGETQYF

v_call: TRBV29-1
d_call: NA
j_call: TRBJ2-3
cdr3_nt: TGCAGCGTTGAAGGAGAGTCAGATACGCAGTATTTT
cdr3_aa: CSVEGESDTQYF

v_call: TRBV7-9
d_call: TRBD1
j_call: TRBJ2-7
cdr3_nt: TGTGCCAGCAGCCCGAGACAGGGACCAAGGGAGCAGTACTTC
cdr3_aa: CASSPRQGPREQYF

v_call: TRBV28
d_call: NA
j_call: TRBJ2-7
cdr3_nt: NA
cdr3_aa: CASSTSTGYEQYF

v_call: TRBV9
d_call: TRBD1
j_call: TRBJ1-1
cdr3_nt: TGTGCCAGCAGCCCAGGGGGGGTGAACACTGAAGCTTTCTTT
cdr3_aa: CASSPGGVNTEAFF

v_call: TRBV28
d_call: NA
j_call: TRBJ2-4
cdr3_nt: TGTGCCAGCAGTTTAAACTGGGCAGGAAAAAACATTCAGTACTTC
cdr3_aa: CASSLNWAGKNIQYF

v_call: TRBV20-1
d_call: TRBD2
j_call: TRBJ2-7
cdr3_nt: TGCAGTGCCAGACGCGGGAGGGCCGGGACCTACGAGCAGTACTTC
cdr3_aa: CSARRGRAGTYEQYF

v_call: TRBV29-1
d_call: NA
j_call: TRBJ1-3
cdr3_nt: TGCAGCGCAAGACAGACTGGAAACACCATATATTTT
cdr3_aa: CSARQTGNTIYF

v_call: TRBV12-3/TRBV12-4
d_call: NA
j_call: TRBJ1-1
cdr3_nt: TGTGCCAGCAGACCTGGAGAGGCCGAAGCTTTCTTT
cdr3_aa: CASRPGEAEAFF

v_call: TRBV29-1
d_call: NA
j_call: TRBJ2-1
cdr3_nt: TGCAGCGTTTACCCGGGACCCACCAATGAGCAGTTCTTC
cdr3_aa: CSVYPGPTNEQFF

v_call: TRBV4-1
d_call: TRBD2
j_call: TRBJ2-7
cdr3_nt: TGCGCCAGCAGCCAAGATATCCCAAAGCGGGAGGGCCAGAACGAGCAGTACTTC
cdr3_aa: CASSQDIPKREGQNEQYF

v_call: TRBV25-1
d_call: NA
j_call: TRBJ2-7
cdr3_nt: TGTGCCAGCCTCGGCGGGGACAGCTCCTACGAGCAGTACTTC
cdr3_aa: CASLGGDSSYEQYF